This passage covers 4 T cell receptor beta chains from one sample sequenced in a study of tumor-infiltrating lymphocytes in primary liver carcinoma. Co-extracted RNA and DNA came from 20-30 mg of unsorted bulk tissue. The authors made TCR beta cDNA from about 500 ng total RNA with a constant-region primer. Libraries of TCR beta came from three nested multiplex PCR rounds with slightly modified ARM-PCR. Amplification in the first two PCR rounds was performed using TRBV1-TRBV30 forward primers and a C-beta reverse primer for roughly 9 cycles each. TCRdb processed the multiplex PCR reads anew with MiXCR; each CDR3 protein has one entry. The data hold about 54,000 distinct CDR3 sequences, with over 65% observed a single time. Sequencing input: liver tumor tissue from sampling region 2. The sample's subset: tumor region T2, inferior pole. Receptors were obtained from a man aged 35-49 years with primary liver carcinoma and hepatitis B virus infection.

Worth noting for this clonotype: One end of the junction fails to match germline, which may point to a read error. J is TRBJ2-2 and V is TRBV5-6; D possibly uses TRBD1 or TRBD2 (6 bases each). From germline, CDR1 is SGHDT and CDR2 YYEEEE. There are 16 residues in the CDR3. CDR3 residues: CASSSEGGVDTGEPFF. The CDR3 DNA follows: TGTGCCAGTAGCTCCGAGGGGGGAGTCGACACCGGGGAGCCGTTTTTT.

This clonotype was seen many times. V and J are TRBV5-6 and TRBJ2-3; 8 nucleotides agree with TRBD1. The junction had 15 bases not matched to a gene; V was cut back by 4 bases and J by 8 bases. CDR1 and CDR2 (germline): SGHDT, YYEEEE. This CDR3 region has 16 residues. The CDR3 protein is CASSRRTGRALGTQYF. For the CDR3, the DNA is TGTGCCAGCAGCCGGAGGACAGGGAGAGCCTTAGGTACGCAGTATTTT. Supplemented by reference TRBV5-6 and TRBJ2-3, the full variable domain reads DAGVTQSPTHLIKTRGQQVTLRCSPKSGHDTVSWYQQALGQGPQFIFQYYEEEERQRGNFPDRFSGHQFPNYSSELNVNALLLGDSALYLCASSRRTGRALGTQYFGPGTRLTVL.

As for this clonotype: One end of the junction does not line up with germline, which may come from a read error. The chain has TRBV28 and TRBJ2-1; 9 bases fit TRBD2. The CDR3 is 17 amino acids. Germline lookup yields CDR1 MDHEN and CDR2 SYDVKM. The CDR3 nucleotides read TGTGCCAGCAGTCTACATTACGGACTAGCGAGGGTAGATGAGAAGTTCTTC. Its protein is CASSLHYGLARVDEKFF.

To note about this clonotype: At one end the junction does not follow the germline gene, possibly because of a read error. In DNA form, the CDR3 reads TGTGCCAGCTGTTTACTCATGGGCAGATCCTACGAGCAGTACTTC. It translates to CASCLLMGRSYEQYF. This chain links TRBV28 with TRBJ2-7; D call uncertain. Germline CDR1 reads MDHEN; CDR2 reads SYDVKM. The CDR3 is 15 amino acids.